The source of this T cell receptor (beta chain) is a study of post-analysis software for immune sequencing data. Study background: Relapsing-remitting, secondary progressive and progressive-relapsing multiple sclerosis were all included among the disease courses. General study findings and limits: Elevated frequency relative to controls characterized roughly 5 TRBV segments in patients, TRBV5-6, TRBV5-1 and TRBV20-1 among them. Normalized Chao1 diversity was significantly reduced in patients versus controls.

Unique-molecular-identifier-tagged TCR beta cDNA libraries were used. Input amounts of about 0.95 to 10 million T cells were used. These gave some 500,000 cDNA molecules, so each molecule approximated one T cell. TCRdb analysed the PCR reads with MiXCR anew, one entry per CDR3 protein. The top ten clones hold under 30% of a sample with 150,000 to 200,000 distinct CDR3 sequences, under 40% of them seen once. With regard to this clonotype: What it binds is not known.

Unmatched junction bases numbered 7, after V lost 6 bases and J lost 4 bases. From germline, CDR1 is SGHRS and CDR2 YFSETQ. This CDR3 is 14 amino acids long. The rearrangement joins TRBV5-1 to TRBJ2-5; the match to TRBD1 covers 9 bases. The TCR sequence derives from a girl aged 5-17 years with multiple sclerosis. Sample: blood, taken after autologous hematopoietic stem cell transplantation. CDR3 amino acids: CASTQTGGGETQYF. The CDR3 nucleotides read TGCGCCAGCACACAGACAGGGGGGGGAGAGACCCAGTACTTC.